This T cell receptor beta chain was sequenced during a study of CD8 T cells in Susac syndrome. Study-wide context: Patients with Susac syndrome were therapy-naive, treated with corticosteroids, or treated with intravenous immunoglobulin alone when blood was collected.

RNA in amounts of roughly 0.5 to 1 ug was reverse transcribed with random hexamers. Amplification of TCR beta CDR3 used immunoSEQ multiplex PCR across 54 Vbeta and 13 Jbeta. MiXCR, applied by TCRdb to the immunoSEQ multiplex PCR reads, yields one record per CDR3 protein. The table has some 130,000 distinct CDR3 sequences, roughly 94% seen once. Material for sequencing was CD8+ T cells from PBMCs. The TCR comes from a human donor with Susac syndrome.

The CDR3 loop is CASSAHRDRGLSEQFF. The CDR3 DNA follows: TGTGCCAGCAGCGCCCACCGGGACAGGGGGCTAAGTGAGCAGTTCTTC. This rearrangement joins TRBV9 to TRBJ2-1; 12 positions match TRBD1. The V gene's germline CDR1 is SGDLS and CDR2 YYNGEE. V gave up 3 bases and J gave up 9 bases; unmatched junction bases: 10. The CDR3 sequence is 16 residues long.